The entry below describes one T cell receptor (beta chain). Its specificity is unknown. A read error may explain this, as a much larger clone is one base away. This sample is part of a study of blood T cells in healthy people across ages. Researchers report isolating at least 6 million PBMCs per sample. The authors ran a second PCR of about 6 to 12 cycles using a sample-barcoded 5' primer and a J-beta primer mix. TCRdb re-analysed the 5' RACE reads in MiXCR, keeping a single row per CDR3 protein. The repertoire holds about 830,000 distinct CDR3 sequences, with 55% to 65% as singletons. Regarding the study as a whole: Compared with aged donors, long-lived donors showed fewer expanded clones, suggesting selection. Older individuals had lower TCR beta diversity per million T cells (the decline was roughly linear).

Trimming removed 7 bases at V and 0 bases at J, with 15 bases between. There are 16 residues in the CDR3. The receptor was derived from a man aged 25 to 45 in good health. The chain combines TRBV12-3 or TRBV12-4 with TRBJ1-4, with D possibly being TRBD1 (6 bases). Sequenced sample: blood. CDR3 protein: CASTLSGAATNEKLFF. CDR3 nucleotides: TGTGCCAGCACCCTATCGGGGGCGGCAACTAATGAAAAACTGTTTTTT.